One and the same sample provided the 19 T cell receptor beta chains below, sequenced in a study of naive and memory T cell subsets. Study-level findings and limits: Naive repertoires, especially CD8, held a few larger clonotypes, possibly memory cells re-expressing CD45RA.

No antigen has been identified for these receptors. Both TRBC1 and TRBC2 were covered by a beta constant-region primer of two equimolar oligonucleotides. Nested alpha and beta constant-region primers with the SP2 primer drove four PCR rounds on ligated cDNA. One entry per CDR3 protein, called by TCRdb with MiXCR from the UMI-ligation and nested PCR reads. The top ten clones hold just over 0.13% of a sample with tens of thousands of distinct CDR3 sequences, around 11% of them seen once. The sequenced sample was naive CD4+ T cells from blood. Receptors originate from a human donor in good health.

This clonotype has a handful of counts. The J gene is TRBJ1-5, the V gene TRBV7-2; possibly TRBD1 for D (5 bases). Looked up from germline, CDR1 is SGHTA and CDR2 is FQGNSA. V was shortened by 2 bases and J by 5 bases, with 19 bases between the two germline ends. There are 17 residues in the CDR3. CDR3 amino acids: CASSLRRGGADYQPQHF. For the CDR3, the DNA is TGTGCCAGCAGCTTAAGACGGGGTGGGGCAGACTATCAGCCCCAGCATTTT. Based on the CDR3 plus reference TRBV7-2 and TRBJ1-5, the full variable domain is GAGVSQSPSNKVTEKGKDVELRCDPISGHTALYWYRQSLGQGLEFLIYFQGNSAPDKSGLPSDRFSAERTGGSVSTLTIQRTQQEDSAVYLCASSLRRGGADYQPQHFGDGTRLSIL.

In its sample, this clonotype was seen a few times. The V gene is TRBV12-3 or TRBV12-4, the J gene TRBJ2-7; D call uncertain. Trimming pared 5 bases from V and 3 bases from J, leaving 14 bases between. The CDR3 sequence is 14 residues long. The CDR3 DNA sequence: TGTGCCAGCAGTCCGAGTCGACTGGACTACGAGCAGTACTTC. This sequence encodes CASSPSRLDYEQYF.

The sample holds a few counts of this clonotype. Here the CDR3 reads CSVQQDIISGNTIYF. The CDR3 DNA reads as TGCAGCGTCCAACAGGACATCATCTCTGGAAACACCATATATTTT. V and J are TRBV29-1 and TRBJ1-3, with TRBD1 as a possible D gene (5 bases). The CDR3 extends over 15 amino acids. Trimming cost V 6 bases and J 0 bases, with 15 bases left between them. Germline CDR1 and CDR2: SQVTM and ANQGSEA.

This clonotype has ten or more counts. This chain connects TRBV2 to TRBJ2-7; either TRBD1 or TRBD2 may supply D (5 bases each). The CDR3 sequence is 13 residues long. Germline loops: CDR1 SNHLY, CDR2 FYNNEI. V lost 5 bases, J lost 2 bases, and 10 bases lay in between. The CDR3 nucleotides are TGTGCCAGCAGTCGAGGGGACGCCTACGAGCAGTACTTC. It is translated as CASSRGDAYEQYF.

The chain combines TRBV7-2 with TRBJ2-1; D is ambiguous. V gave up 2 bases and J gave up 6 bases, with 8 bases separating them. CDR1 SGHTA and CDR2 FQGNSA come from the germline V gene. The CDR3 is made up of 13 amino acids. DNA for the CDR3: TGTGCCAGCAGCTTACGCGTCGGCAATGAGCAGTTCTTC. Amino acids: CASSLRVGNEQFF.

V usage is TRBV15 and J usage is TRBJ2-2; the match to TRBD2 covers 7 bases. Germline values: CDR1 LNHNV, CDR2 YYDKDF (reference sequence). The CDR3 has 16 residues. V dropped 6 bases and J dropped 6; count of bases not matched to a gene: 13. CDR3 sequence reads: CATRTRGEGLAGELFF. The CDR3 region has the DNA TGTGCCACCAGAACCCGGGGGGAGGGCCTCGCCGGGGAGCTGTTTTTT.

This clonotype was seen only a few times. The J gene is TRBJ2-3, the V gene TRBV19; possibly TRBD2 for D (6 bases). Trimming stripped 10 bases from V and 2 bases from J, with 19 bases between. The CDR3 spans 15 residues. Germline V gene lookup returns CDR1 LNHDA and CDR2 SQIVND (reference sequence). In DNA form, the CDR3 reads TGTGCCACCCTGGATAGCGGCCGCTTCACAGATACGCAGTATTTT. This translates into CATLDSGRFTDTQYF. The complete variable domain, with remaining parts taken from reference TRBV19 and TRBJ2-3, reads DGGITQSPKYLFRKEGQNVTLSCEQNLNHDAMYWYRQDPGQGLRLIYYSQIVNDFQKGDIAEGYSVSREKKESFPLTVTSAQKNPTAFYLCATLDSGRFTDTQYFGPGTRLTVL.

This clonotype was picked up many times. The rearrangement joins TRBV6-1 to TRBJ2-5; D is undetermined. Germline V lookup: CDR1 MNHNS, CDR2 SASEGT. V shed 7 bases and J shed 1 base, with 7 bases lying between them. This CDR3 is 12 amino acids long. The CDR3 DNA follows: TGTGCCAGCAAGTACAGCCAAGAGACCCAGTACTTC. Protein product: CASKYSQETQYF.

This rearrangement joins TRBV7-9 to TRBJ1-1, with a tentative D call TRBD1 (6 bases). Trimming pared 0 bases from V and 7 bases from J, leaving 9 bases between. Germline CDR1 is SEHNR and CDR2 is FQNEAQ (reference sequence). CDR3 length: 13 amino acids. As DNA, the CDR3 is TGTGCCAGCAGCTTAGCGCGACAGGATGAAGCTTTCTTT. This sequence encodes CASSLARQDEAFF.

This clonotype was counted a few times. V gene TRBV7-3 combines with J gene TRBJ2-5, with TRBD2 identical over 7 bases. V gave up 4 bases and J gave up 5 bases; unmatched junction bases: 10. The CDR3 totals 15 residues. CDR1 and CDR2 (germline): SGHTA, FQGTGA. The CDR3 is CASSSSGEKTETQYF. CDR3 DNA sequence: TGTGCCAGCAGCTCCAGCGGGGAAAAGACGGAGACCCAGTACTTC.

The CDR3, as DNA: TGTGCCAGCTCACCATTCGAAAGGGAAGAGACCCAGTACTTC. Its translation is CASSPFEREETQYF. The chain employs TRBV18 and TRBJ2-5; D gene uncertain. The germline V gene encodes CDR1 KGHSH and CDR2 LQKENI. Trimming shortened V by 2 bases and J by 3 bases, and 10 bases separated the two germline ends. This CDR3 has 14 amino acids. Combining the CDR3 with reference TRBV18 and TRBJ2-5 gives the whole variable domain NAGVMQNPRHLVRRRGQEARLRCSPMKGHSHVYWYRQLPEEGLKFMVYLQKENIIDESGMPKERFSAEFPKEGPSILRIQQVVRGDSAAYFCASSPFEREETQYFGPGTRLLVL.

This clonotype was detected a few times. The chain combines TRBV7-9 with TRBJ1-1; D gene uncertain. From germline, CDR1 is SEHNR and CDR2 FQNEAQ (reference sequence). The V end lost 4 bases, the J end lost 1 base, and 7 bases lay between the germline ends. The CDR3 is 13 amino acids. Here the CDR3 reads CASSSNQNTEAFF. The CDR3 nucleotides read TGTGCCAGCAGCTCCAATCAGAACACTGAAGCTTTCTTT.

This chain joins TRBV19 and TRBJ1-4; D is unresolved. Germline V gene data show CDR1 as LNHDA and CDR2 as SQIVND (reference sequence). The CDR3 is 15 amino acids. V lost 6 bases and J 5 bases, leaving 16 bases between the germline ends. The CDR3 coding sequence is TGTGCCAGTAGGTTCCACCGGACGGGAAATGAAAAACTGTTTTTT. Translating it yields CASRFHRTGNEKLFF.

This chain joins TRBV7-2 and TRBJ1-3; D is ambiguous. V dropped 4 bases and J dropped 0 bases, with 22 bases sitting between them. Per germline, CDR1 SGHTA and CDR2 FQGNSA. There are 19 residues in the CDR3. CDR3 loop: CASSSNGGPLGPSGNTIYF. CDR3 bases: TGTGCCAGCAGCTCGAATGGAGGCCCCTTAGGCCCCTCTGGAAACACCATATATTTT.

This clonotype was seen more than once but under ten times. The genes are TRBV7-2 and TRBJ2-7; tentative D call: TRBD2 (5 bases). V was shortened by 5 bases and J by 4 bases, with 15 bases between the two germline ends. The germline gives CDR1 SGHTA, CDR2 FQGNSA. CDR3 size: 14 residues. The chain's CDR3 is CASSLHGVRYEQYF. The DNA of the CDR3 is TGTGCCAGCAGCCTCCACGGGGTTAGGTACGAGCAGTACTTC.

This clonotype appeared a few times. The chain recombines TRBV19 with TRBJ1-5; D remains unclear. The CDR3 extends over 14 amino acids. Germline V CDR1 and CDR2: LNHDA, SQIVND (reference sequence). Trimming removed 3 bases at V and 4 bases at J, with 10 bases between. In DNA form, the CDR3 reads TGTGCCAGTAGTATTGACACCAGTAATCAGCCCCAGCATTTT. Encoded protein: CASSIDTSNQPQHF. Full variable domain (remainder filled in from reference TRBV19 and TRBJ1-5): DGGITQSPKYLFRKEGQNVTLSCEQNLNHDAMYWYRQDPGQGLRLIYYSQIVNDFQKGDIAEGYSVSREKKESFPLTVTSAQKNPTAFYLCASSIDTSNQPQHFGDGTRLSIL.

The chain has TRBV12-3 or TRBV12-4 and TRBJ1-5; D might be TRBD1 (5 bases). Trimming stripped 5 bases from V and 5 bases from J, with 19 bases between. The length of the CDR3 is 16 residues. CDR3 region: CASSPNSGLGHQPQHF. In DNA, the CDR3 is TGTGCCAGCAGTCCAAATTCGGGGCTCGGACATCAGCCCCAGCATTTT.

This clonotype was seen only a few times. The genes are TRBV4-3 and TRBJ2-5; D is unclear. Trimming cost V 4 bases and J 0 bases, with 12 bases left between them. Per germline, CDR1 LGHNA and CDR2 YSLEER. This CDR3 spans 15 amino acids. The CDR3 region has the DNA TGCGCCAGCAGCCCTCGACGACCGAACCAAGAGACCCAGTACTTC. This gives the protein CASSPRRPNQETQYF.

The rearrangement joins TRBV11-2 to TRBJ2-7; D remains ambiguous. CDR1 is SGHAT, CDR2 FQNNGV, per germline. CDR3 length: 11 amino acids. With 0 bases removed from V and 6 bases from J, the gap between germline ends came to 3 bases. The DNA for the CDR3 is TGTGCCAGCAGCTTAGAGTTCGAGCAGTACTTC. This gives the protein CASSLEFEQYF.